The source of this T cell receptor (beta chain) is a study of OX40 agonist ivuxolimab in advanced cancers. General study findings and limits: More expanded clones were found, on average, in CD8+ than in CD4+ T cells.

As concerns this clone: The antigen is undetermined.

Trimming took 2 bases from V and 0 from J; bases not matched to a gene: 14. The CDR3 runs 21 residues. CDR1 and CDR2 (germline): LGHNA, YSLEER. Clones were read by immunoSEQ multiplex PCR, and TCRdb kept only the in-frame ones, dropping some. The sample has roughly 67,000 clones; around 86% are singletons. The material was CD4+ or CD8+ T cells sorted from blood, obtained in a trial of the OX40 agonist ivuxolimab. This rearrangement joins TRBV4-3 to TRBJ2-6, with 9 bases aligning to TRBD1. This TCR was recovered from an adult with an advanced solid tumor such as melanoma, head and neck, liver or kidney cancer. As DNA, the CDR3 is TGCGCCAGCAGCCAATCAATAATTACAGGGGGCATATTCTCTGGGGCCAACGTCCTGACTTTC. Translated: CASSQSIITGGIFSGANVLTF.